The 9 T cell receptor beta chains presented below share a single source sample, sequenced in a study of CD8 T cells in Susac syndrome. Random hexamers were used to reverse transcribe roughly 0.45 to 1 ug of RNA. Each CDR3 protein is one row after TCRdb ran MiXCR on the immunoSEQ multiplex PCR reads. The sample yields 150,000 to 200,000 distinct CDR3 sequences, roughly 92% seen once. What was sequenced was CD4+ T cells from PBMCs. All receptors derive from a human donor in good health.

The rearrangement joins TRBV5-6 to TRBJ1-6; no reliable D call. The CDR3 contains 14 residues. Germline V gene sequence: CDR1 SGHDT, CDR2 YYEEEE. V lost 4 bases to trimming and J lost 4 bases, with 9 bases between them. The CDR3 here is CASSPGWYNSPLHF. The CDR3 DNA reads as TGTGCCAGCAGCCCGGGTTGGTATAATTCACCCCTCCACTTT.

The V gene is TRBV30, the J gene TRBJ2-5; 8 bases map to TRBD1. The CDR3 loop spans 14 amino acids. Looked up from germline, CDR1 is GTSNPN and CDR2 is SVGIG (reference sequence). The ends lost 5 bases at V and 5 bases at J; junction bases unmatched: 10. CDR3 DNA sequence: TGTGCCTGGGCCGGACAGGGCCTAGGGGAGACCCAGTACTTC. Protein sequence: CAWAGQGLGETQYF.

The chain links TRBV29-1 to TRBJ2-4, with D perhaps TRBD1 (6 bases). Trimming removed 5 bases at V and 9 bases at J, with 14 bases between. The length of the CDR3 is 12 residues. Germline V lookup: CDR1 SQVTM, CDR2 ANQGSEA. The chain's CDR3 is CSVSQGLSIQYF. The CDR3 DNA sequence: TGCAGCGTTTCACAGGGCTTGAGCATTCAGTACTTC.

This clonotype was counted once. J is TRBJ2-2 and V is TRBV12-3 or TRBV12-4, with D perhaps TRBD1 (6 bases). CDR3 length: 17 residues. V gave up 0 bases and J gave up 8 bases, with 19 bases separating them. This chain's CDR3 is CASSLAVDSRGAGELFF. CDR3 bases: TGTGCCAGCAGTTTAGCGGTGGACTCCAGGGGAGCTGGGGAGCTGTTTTTT.

The chain combines TRBV6-2 or TRBV6-3 with TRBJ2-7; TRBD1 or TRBD2 may be the D gene (6 bases each). CDR1 and CDR2 from the germline V gene are MNHEY and SVGEGT. There are 13 residues in the CDR3. V was clipped by 5 bases and J by 2 bases, with 10 bases between them. CDR3 sequence: CASSPGAPYEQYV. The CDR3 DNA sequence: TGTGCCAGCAGTCCGGGGGCCCCCTACGAGCAGTACGTC.

The V and J genes are TRBV3-1 and TRBJ1-2; D is perhaps TRBD1 (5 bases). This CDR3 is 14 amino acids long. V shed 3 bases and J shed 4 bases, with 12 bases lying between them. CDR1 is LGHDT, CDR2 YNNKEL, per germline (reference sequence). This CDR3 reads CASSQGRGSYGYTF. DNA of the CDR3: TGTGCCAGCAGCCAGGGACGGGGATCCTATGGCTACACCTTC.

This rearrangement joins TRBV7-9 to TRBJ1-4; 8 nucleotides agree with TRBD1. V lost 5 bases, J lost 6 bases, and 5 bases stayed unmatched. The CDR3 runs 14 residues. Germline V gene lookup returns CDR1 SEHNR and CDR2 FQNEAQ (reference sequence). CDR3 sequence: CASSPNRGDEKLFF. The CDR3 bases are TGTGCCAGCAGCCCCAACAGGGGGGATGAAAAACTGTTTTTT.

This chain joins TRBV2 and TRBJ2-3, with 7 positions matching TRBD1. Losses at the gene ends were 6 bases for V and 5 bases for J; bases not matched to a gene: 8. Per the germline V gene, CDR1 is SNHLY and CDR2 is FYNNEI. The CDR3 has 14 amino acids. This chain's CDR3 is CASSLGQSLDTQYF. CDR3 in DNA: TGTGCCAGCAGCCTGGGACAGTCCTTAGATACGCAGTATTTT.

This clonotype turned up a few times. CDR3 DNA sequence: TGTGCCAGCAGCCAACTTGGGGCCTACGAGCAGTACTTC. It is translated as CASSQLGAYEQYF. The gene calls are TRBV3-1 and TRBJ2-7; no clear D gene. V shed 2 bases and J shed 2 bases, with 7 bases lying between them. Germline V gene lookup returns CDR1 LGHDT and CDR2 YNNKEL (reference sequence). The CDR3 runs to 13 residues.